The clone carrying this TCR beta chain was counted ten times or more. This record belongs to a study of low-dose radiotherapy and immunotherapy resistance in tumors. Study-wide background: Each patient was administered nivolumab intravenously at 240 mg, which was a flat dose, every two weeks, along with intravenous ipilimumab at 1 mg/kg every six weeks.

Time point here: after trial treatment. Treatment here: LDRT plus nivolumab, ipilimumab, low-dose cyclophosphamide and aspirin (RACIN trial). A roughly 21-cycle PCR with a constant-region primer and V-primer adapter amplified TCRs. Researchers amplified the isolated mRNA using in vitro transcription. TCRdb re-called the reads through MiXCR, storing one row per CDR3 protein. The sample lists 50,000 or so distinct CDR3 sequences, approximately 33% occurring once. The source material was PBMCs, sampled after low-dose radiotherapy plus immunotherapy. The sequence was obtained from a male donor with rectosigmoid adenocarcinoma.

For the CDR3, the DNA is TGTGCCAGCAGCCCCAACAGGGGTCGGGGGACCCAGTACTTC. This codes for CASSPNRGRGTQYF. The gene calls are TRBV7-2 and TRBJ2-5; 7 bases map to TRBD1. The CDR3 contains 14 residues. Per the germline V gene, CDR1 is SGHTA and CDR2 is FQGNSA. Trimming at V came to 5 bases and at J to 7 bases, leaving 10 bases not matched to a gene.